The 14 T cell receptor beta chains listed next were all sequenced from one sample in a study of CD4 T cells in relation to SARS-CoV-2 and coronaviruses. Clones were sequenced by immunoSEQ multiplex PCR, and TCRdb holds only the in-frame ones, with some missing. The sample lists some 22,000 clones, about three fifths occurring once. The unexposed donors gave CD4+ T cells in about 2010-2019, prior to COVID-19. Isolation of CD4+ T cells took place after less than twelve days in culture. Antigens of these TCRs are unknown. Material for sequencing was CD4+ T cells from PBMCs, cultured in vitro. The receptors stem from a human donor in good health.

This chain connects TRBV2 to TRBJ1-3, with unresolved D. Trimming shortened V by 3 bases and J by 7 bases, and 13 bases separated the two germline ends. The CDR3 consists of 14 residues. The germline V gene has CDR1 SNHLY and CDR2 FYNNEI. CDR3 region: CASSEVGFSNTIYF. The CDR3 DNA reads as TGTGCCAGCAGTGAGGTGGGCTTCAGCAACACCATATATTTT.

V and J are TRBV18 and TRBJ2-2; no clear D gene. Trimming took off 2 bases at V and 4 bases at J, with 11 bases between the two ends. The CDR3 spans 15 residues. Germline V gives CDR1 KGHSH, CDR2 LQKENI. The CDR3 DNA reads as TGTGCCAGCTCACCATCGATGGTTATCACCGGGGAGCTGTTTTTT. Translation gives CASSPSMVITGELFF.

The V call is TRBV5-1, the J call TRBJ1-2; maybe TRBD1 (6 bases). The CDR3 has 14 residues. Germline V CDR1 and CDR2: SGHRS, YFSETQ. The V and J ends lost 2 bases and 8 bases respectively, with 16 bases between them. The CDR3 loop reads CASSLGHSGTGYTF. Written as DNA, the CDR3 is TGCGCCAGCAGCTTAGGCCACTCGGGGACAGGCTACACCTTC.

This chain links TRBV5-1 with TRBJ2-3; 7 nucleotides line up with TRBD1. The V segment lost 4 bases and the J segment 0 bases; nucleotides outside the gene matches: 5. The germline V gene encodes CDR1 SGHRS and CDR2 YFSETQ. This CDR3 is 15 amino acids long. DNA of the CDR3: TGCGCCAGCAGCGTCCGGGACAGCAGCACAGATACGCAGTATTTT. Protein: CASSVRDSSTDTQYF.

The chain joins TRBV4-1 to TRBJ2-7; tentatively, D is TRBD2 (5 bases). There are 11 residues in the CDR3. Germline V lookup: CDR1 MGHRA, CDR2 YSYEKL. V lost 1 base and J lost 7, with 5 bases in between. CDR3 DNA: TGCGCCAGCAGCCAAGCGGGGGAGCAGTACTTC. It encodes CASSQAGEQYF.

The gene calls are TRBV11-2 and TRBJ2-5; 8 positions agree with TRBD1. V lost 3 bases to trimming and J lost 4 bases; unmatched junction nucleotides: 4. Germline V lookup: CDR1 SGHAT, CDR2 FQNNGV. The CDR3 extends over 14 amino acids. The CDR3: CASSFGGTGETQYF. The CDR3 DNA sequence: TGTGCCAGCAGCTTTGGGGGGACAGGAGAGACCCAGTACTTC.

This clone was counted between two and nine times. This CDR3 reads CASRLTGSNEKLFF. CDR3 DNA: TGTGCCAGCAGACTAACAGGGTCTAATGAAAAACTGTTTTTT. The chain recombines TRBV7-2 with TRBJ1-4; possible D gene TRBD1, 6 bases. V lost 6 bases, J lost 3 bases, and 11 bases lay in between. Germline loops: CDR1 SGHTA, CDR2 FQGNSA. The CDR3 loop spans 14 amino acids.

The chain links TRBV9 to TRBJ2-3; tentatively, D is TRBD1 or TRBD2 (6 bases each). Between the trimmed V and J ends, which lost 0 bases and 0 bases, there was a span of 11 bases. CDR3 length: 16 amino acids. The V gene's germline CDR1 is SGDLS and CDR2 YYNGEE. CDR3 nucleotides: TGTGCCAGCAGCGTAGTTACGGGGGCTAGCACAGATACGCAGTATTTT. This gives the protein CASSVVTGASTDTQYF.

The CDR3 region is CASSQDPEAEAFF. The CDR3 DNA reads as TGTGCCAGCAGTCAGGACCCGGAGGCTGAAGCTTTCTTT. The chain uses TRBV13 and TRBJ1-1; D remains ambiguous. The CDR3 sequence is 13 residues long. V lost 6 bases and J lost 6, with 14 bases in between. Germline V CDR1 and CDR2: PRHDT, FYEKMQ (reference sequence).

The V and J genes are TRBV19 and TRBJ2-6; 11 nucleotides match TRBD1. The CDR3 totals 19 residues. J gave up 3 bases and V 0 bases, and 7 bases lay outside the gene matches. Germline V gene data show CDR1 as LNHDA and CDR2 as SQIVND (reference sequence). The CDR3 loop reads CASSIDRTGGRFGANVLTF. As DNA, the CDR3 is TGTGCCAGTAGTATAGACCGGACAGGGGGCCGGTTTGGGGCCAACGTCCTGACTTTC.

This chain uses TRBV7-9 with TRBJ2-6; D unresolved. In germline, CDR1 is SEHNR, CDR2 FQNEAQ (reference sequence). Trimming pared 7 bases from V and 0 bases from J, leaving 13 bases between. The CDR3 contains 16 residues. CDR3 nucleotides: TGTGCCAGCACAAAATTGGGGTTCTCTGGGGCCAACGTCCTGACTTTC. It codes for CASTKLGFSGANVLTF.

DNA for the CDR3: TGCGCCAGCAGCTTGGGGAATTACAACACTGAAGCTTTCTTT. It translates to CASSLGNYNTEAFF. This sequence joins TRBV5-1 and TRBJ1-1; D is undetermined. Germline CDR1 SGHRS, CDR2 YFSETQ. The CDR3 runs 14 residues. Trimming stripped 0 bases from V and 2 bases from J, with 8 bases between.

This clone was detected only a few times. The chain is built from TRBV9 and TRBJ1-2, with 7 nucleotides matching TRBD1. J lost 4 bases, V lost 3 bases, and 3 bases had no gene match. Germline V lookup: CDR1 SGDLS, CDR2 YYNGEE. The CDR3 spans 13 residues. The CDR3 DNA reads as TGTGCCAGCAGCGCCTGGACAGGCTATGGCTACACCTTC. It yields the protein CASSAWTGYGYTF.

The chain recombines TRBV29-1 with TRBJ2-5; TRBD1 agrees at 9 bases. With V trimmed by 7 bases and J by 2 bases, 17 bases remained unmatched. The CDR3 spans 17 residues. Per the germline V gene, CDR1 is SQVTM and CDR2 is ANQGSEA. CDR3 region: CSAVGTGFPDVQETQYF. DNA of the CDR3: TGCAGCGCGGTGGGGACAGGGTTTCCCGACGTACAAGAGACCCAGTACTTC.